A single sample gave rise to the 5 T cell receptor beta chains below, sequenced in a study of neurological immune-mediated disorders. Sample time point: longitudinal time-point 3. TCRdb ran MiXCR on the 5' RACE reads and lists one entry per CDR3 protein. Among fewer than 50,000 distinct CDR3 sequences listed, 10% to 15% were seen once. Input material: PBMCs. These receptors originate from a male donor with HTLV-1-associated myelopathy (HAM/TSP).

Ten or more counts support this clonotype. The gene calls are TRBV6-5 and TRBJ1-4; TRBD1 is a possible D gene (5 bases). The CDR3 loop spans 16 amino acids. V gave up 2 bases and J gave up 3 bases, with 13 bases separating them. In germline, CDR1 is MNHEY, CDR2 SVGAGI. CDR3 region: CASSYQPTVANEKLFF. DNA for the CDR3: TGTGCCAGCAGTTACCAACCGACAGTCGCTAATGAAAAACTGTTTTTT.

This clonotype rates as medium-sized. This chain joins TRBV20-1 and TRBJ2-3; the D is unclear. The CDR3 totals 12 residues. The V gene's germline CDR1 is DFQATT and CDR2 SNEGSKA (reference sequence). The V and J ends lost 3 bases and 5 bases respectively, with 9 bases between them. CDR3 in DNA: TGCAGTGCTAGTAAAGGCCTAGATACGCAGTATTTT. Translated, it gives CSASKGLDTQYF.

The CDR3: CASSLTSGQSSYNEQFF. The CDR3 DNA reads as TGTGCCAGCAGTCTCACTAGCGGGCAAAGCTCCTACAATGAGCAGTTCTTC. The rearrangement joins TRBV12-3 or TRBV12-4 to TRBJ2-1; 9 bases map to TRBD2. This CDR3 is 17 amino acids long. The junction had 8 bases not matched to a gene; V was cut back by 5 bases and J by 0 bases.

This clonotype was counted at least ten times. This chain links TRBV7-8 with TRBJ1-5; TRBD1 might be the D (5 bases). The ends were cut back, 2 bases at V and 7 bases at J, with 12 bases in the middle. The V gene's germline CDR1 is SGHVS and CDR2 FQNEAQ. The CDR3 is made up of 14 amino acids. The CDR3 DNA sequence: TGTGCCAGCAGCTTAACTCAGGGTGGACAGCCCCAGCATTTT. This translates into CASSLTQGGQPQHF.

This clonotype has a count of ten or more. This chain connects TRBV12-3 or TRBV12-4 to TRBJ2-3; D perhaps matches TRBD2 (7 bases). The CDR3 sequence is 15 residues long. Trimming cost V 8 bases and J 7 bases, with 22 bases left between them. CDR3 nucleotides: TGTGCCAGCGTCCGGGGGGCCGGAGGTACTAATACGCAGTATTTT. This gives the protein CASVRGAGGTNTQYF.